The 14 T cell receptor beta chains presented below share a single source sample, sequenced in a study of blood T cell repertoires in COVID-19. Here immunoSEQ multiplex PCR was the method, and the copy in TCRdb shows in-frame clones only, minus some. Seen here are 55,000 to 85,000 clones, roughly 86% observed once, and the top ten hold 9% to 15%. Specimen: peripheral blood. Every receptor here comes from a human donor in a cohort sampled during active COVID-19.

The gene calls are TRBV30 and TRBJ2-5, with 8 bases fitting TRBD2. Germline V lookup: CDR1 GTSNPN, CDR2 SVGIG (reference sequence). This CDR3 region has 14 residues. V trimming: 7 bases; J trimming: 3 bases; junction bases outside the gene matches: 10. The CDR3 coding sequence is TGTGCCTACAATAGCGGGGTAAAAGAAGAGACCCAGTACTTC. Protein sequence: CAYNSGVKEETQYF.

CDR3 region: CASSLERDSSYEQYF. The CDR3 DNA reads as TGCGCCAGCAGCTTGGAAAGGGACAGCTCCTACGAGCAGTACTTC. This rearrangement joins TRBV5-1 to TRBJ2-7; 7 nucleotides match TRBD1. V lost 0 bases, J lost 0 bases, and 3 bases stayed unmatched. CDR3 length: 15 amino acids. CDR1 SGHRS and CDR2 YFSETQ come from the germline V gene. Drawing the rest from reference TRBV5-1 and TRBJ2-7, the complete variable domain is KAGVTQTPRYLIKTRGQQVTLSCSPISGHRSVSWYQQTPGQGLQFLFEYFSETQRNKGNFPGRFSGRQFSNSRSEMNVSTLELGDSALYLCASSLERDSSYEQYFGPGTRLTVT.

The chain couples TRBV7-2 to TRBJ1-1, with TRBD1 matching 7 bases. With 2 bases clipped from V and 6 bases from J, the junction kept 6 bases outside the gene matches. This CDR3 contains 14 residues. Germline V lookup: CDR1 SGHTA, CDR2 FQGNSA. This CDR3 reads CASSLTDRPAEAFF. In DNA form, the CDR3 reads TGTGCCAGCAGCTTAACGGACAGGCCCGCTGAAGCTTTCTTT.

This chain links TRBV2 with TRBJ2-5, with 7 bases that match TRBD2. The CDR3 runs to 17 residues. Germline V CDR1 and CDR2: SNHLY, FYNNEI. The J segment lost 5 bases and the V segment lost 8 bases, leaving 20 bases of the junction unmatched. CDR3: CASGWTRAGPATETQYF. The DNA of the CDR3 is TGTGCCAGCGGGTGGACTAGAGCGGGGCCAGCAACGGAGACCCAGTACTTC.

The CDR3 spells CASGDRGSKTQYF. In nucleotides, the CDR3 is TGTGCCAGCGGGGACAGGGGTTCGAAGACCCAGTACTTC. The chain recombines TRBV7-2 with TRBJ2-5; 10 positions match TRBD1. Germline CDR1 is SGHTA and CDR2 is FQGNSA. The J segment lost 6 bases and the V segment lost 8 bases, leaving 6 bases of the junction unmatched. This CDR3 contains 13 residues.

This chain links TRBV10-2 with TRBJ2-7; tentatively, D is TRBD1 (5 bases). This CDR3 is built from 16 residues. Germline values: CDR1 WSHSY, CDR2 SAAADI. V lost 0 bases to trimming and J lost 2 bases, with 14 bases between them. This CDR3 is CASSESWGLRPYEQYF. The CDR3 nucleotides are TGCGCCAGCAGTGAGTCGTGGGGCCTTCGACCCTACGAGCAGTACTTC.

The rearrangement links TRBV21-1 to TRBJ1-1; the table's D call TRBD1 went unverified against the DNA. TRBV21-1 is a pseudogene locus. This CDR3 is 13 amino acids long. The CDR3 protein is CASSKQGHTEAFF. CDR3 sequence (DNA): TGTGCCAGCAGCAAACAGGGGCACACTGAAGCTTTCTTT.

The chain couples TRBV11-2 to TRBJ2-7; weak D call: TRBD1 (5 bases). Between the trimmed V and J ends, which lost 4 bases and 0 bases, there was a span of 16 bases. There are 16 residues in the CDR3. Germline V CDR1 and CDR2: SGHAT, FQNNGV. This CDR3 reads CASSSRHRQTSYEQYF. CDR3 DNA: TGTGCCAGCAGCTCGAGACACCGACAGACCTCCTACGAGCAGTACTTC.

Only one count was recorded for this clone. The chain couples TRBV28 to TRBJ1-4, with D unclear. In germline, CDR1 is MDHEN, CDR2 SYDVKM. The CDR3 consists of 14 residues. V gave up 4 bases and J gave up 10 bases, with 16 bases separating them. CDR3 nucleotides: TGTGCCAGCAGTTCCGAGGATCATCTTGGAAAACTGTTTTTT. Encoded protein: CASSSEDHLGKLFF.

This chain connects TRBV7-2 to TRBJ1-4; unclear D gene. The germline V and J ends were trimmed by 7 bases and 7 bases, with 19 bases remaining between them. CDR3 length: 15 residues. Germline V gene lookup returns CDR1 SGHTA and CDR2 FQGNSA. DNA for the CDR3: TGTGCCAGCACTAAACGGTCAGCGATTGGTGAAAAACTGTTTTTT. Its protein is CASTKRSAIGEKLFF.

The rearrangement joins TRBV28 to TRBJ1-2; the match to TRBD1 covers 9 bases. Germline CDR1 reads MDHEN; CDR2 reads SYDVKM. The CDR3 is 17 amino acids. V was clipped by 6 bases and J by 1 base; unmatched bases: 12. The CDR3 DNA follows: TGTGCCAGCAGAAAACCGGGACAGGGCCCAGATAACTATGGCTACACCTTC. The encoded protein is CASRKPGQGPDNYGYTF.

The chain is built from TRBV18 and TRBJ2-5; 7 bases agree with TRBD1. V lost 0 bases, J lost 5 bases, and 12 bases stayed unmatched. This CDR3 has 17 amino acids. Germline CDR1 reads KGHSH; CDR2 reads LQKENI. The CDR3 region is CASSPPPKTGSGETQYF. CDR3 coding DNA: TGTGCCAGCTCACCACCGCCCAAGACAGGGTCGGGGGAGACCCAGTACTTC.

This chain connects TRBV5-4 to TRBJ1-2; 12 bases map to TRBD1. The CDR3 is made up of 15 amino acids. Germline CDR1 is SGHNT and CDR2 is YYREEE (reference sequence). V gave up 4 bases and J gave up 5 bases; unmatched junction bases: 6. CDR3 sequence (DNA): TGTGCCAGCAGCCCGGGGACAGGGGGCATGTATGGCTACACCTTC. Protein sequence: CASSPGTGGMYGYTF. Supplemented by reference TRBV5-4 and TRBJ1-2, the full variable domain reads ETGVTQSPTHLIKTRGQQVTLRCSSQSGHNTVSWYQQALGQGPQFIFQYYREEENGRGNFPPRFSGLQFPNYSSELNVNALELDDSALYLCASSPGTGGMYGYTFGSGTRLTVV.

This chain uses TRBV5-1 with TRBJ2-7, with 7 bases lining up with TRBD1. V gave up 3 bases and J gave up 0 bases; unmatched junction bases: 6. Germline V gives CDR1 SGHRS, CDR2 YFSETQ. CDR3 length: 15 amino acids. CDR3 bases: TGCGCCAGCAGCTCTAGACAGGGAAGCTCCTACGAGCAGTACTTC. This sequence encodes CASSSRQGSSYEQYF.